The clone carrying this TCR beta chain was seen ten or more times. Its target is unknown. This beta chain appears as a stray read in a library generated for alpha chains; its size is not informative. Time point: sample taken at primary tumor resection. Frozen PBMC, nontumor lung or tumor provided whole RNA, which was sequenced unsorted. The data were taken from a study of spatial heterogeneity in lung cancer. CDR1 SGHVS and CDR2 FNYEAQ come from the germline V gene. This CDR3 is built from 16 residues. Trimming at V came to 5 bases and at J to 2 bases, leaving 11 bases not matched to a gene. Study-level findings and limits: Whereas they appeared in blood less at follow-up, ubiquitous expanded tumor TCRs appeared there more at resection.

TCRdb itself ran the 5' RACE reads through MiXCR, one entry per CDR3 protein. The sample consists of some 8,900 distinct CDR3 sequences, 3.5% to 5% of them appearing once. Specimen: PBMCs, collected at surgery. V is TRBV7-6 and J is TRBJ1-1; 7 positions agree with TRBD1. The TCR sequence derives from a male donor with early-stage non-small cell lung cancer. CDR3 residues: CASSLDRVLKNTEAFF. CDR3 DNA sequence: TGTGCCAGCAGCCTAGACAGGGTTTTAAAAAACACTGAAGCTTTCTTT. Variable domain in full (rest from reference TRBV7-6 and TRBJ1-1): GAGVSQSPRYKVTKRGQDVALRCDPISGHVSLYWYRQALGQGPEFLTYFNYEAQQDKSGLPNDRFSAERPEGSISTLTIQRTEQRDSAMYRCASSLDRVLKNTEAFFGQGTRLTVV.